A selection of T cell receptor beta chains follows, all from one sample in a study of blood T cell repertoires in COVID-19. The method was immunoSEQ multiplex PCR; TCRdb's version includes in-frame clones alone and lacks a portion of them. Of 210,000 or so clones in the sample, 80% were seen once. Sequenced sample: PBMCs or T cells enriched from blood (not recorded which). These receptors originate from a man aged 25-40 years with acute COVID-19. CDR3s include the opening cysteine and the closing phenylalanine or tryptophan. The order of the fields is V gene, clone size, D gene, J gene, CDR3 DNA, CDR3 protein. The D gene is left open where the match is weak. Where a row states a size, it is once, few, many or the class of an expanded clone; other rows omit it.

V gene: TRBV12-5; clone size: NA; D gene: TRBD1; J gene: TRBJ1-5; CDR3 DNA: TGTGCTAGTGGTTTGAAAGGGACAGGGGGCAATCAGCCCCAGCATTTT; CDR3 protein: CASGLKGTGGNQPQHF
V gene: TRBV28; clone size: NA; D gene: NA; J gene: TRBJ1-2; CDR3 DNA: TGTGCCACCGAATTACAGGTTACCAACTATGGCTACACCTTC; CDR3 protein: CATELQVTNYGYTF
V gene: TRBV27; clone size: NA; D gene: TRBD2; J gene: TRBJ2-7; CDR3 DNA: TGTGCCAGCAGTGAAGGGACTAGCCGGGGGATCGAGCAGTACTTC; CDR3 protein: CASSEGTSRGIEQYF
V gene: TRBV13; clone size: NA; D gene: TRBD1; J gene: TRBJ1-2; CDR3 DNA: TGTGCCAGCAGCTTGGACAGGGGGCCCTATGGCTACACCTTC; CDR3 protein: CASSLDRGPYGYTF
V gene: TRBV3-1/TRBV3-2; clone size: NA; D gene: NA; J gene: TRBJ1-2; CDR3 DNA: TGTGCCAGCAGCCGGGGGCGGCGTGACTATGGCTACACCTTC; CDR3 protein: CASSRGRRDYGYTF
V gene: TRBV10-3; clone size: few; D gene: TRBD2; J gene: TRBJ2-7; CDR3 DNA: TGTGCCATCAGTGAGCCCCGGGTTAGCGGGGACGAGCAGTACTTC; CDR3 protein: CAISEPRVSGDEQYF
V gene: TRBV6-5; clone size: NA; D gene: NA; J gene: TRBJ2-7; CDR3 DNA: TGTGCCAGCAGTTCACAGGGATTCTACGAGCAGTACTTC; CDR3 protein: CASSSQGFYEQYF
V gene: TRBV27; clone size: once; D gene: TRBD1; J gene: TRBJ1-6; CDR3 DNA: TGTGCCAGCAGGACAGGGGTTGGGTCACCCCTCCACTTT; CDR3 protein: CASRTGVGSPLHF
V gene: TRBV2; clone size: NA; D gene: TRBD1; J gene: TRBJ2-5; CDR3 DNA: TGTGCCAGCAGGGACAGGGGACAAGAGACCCAGTACTTC; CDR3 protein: CASRDRGQETQYF
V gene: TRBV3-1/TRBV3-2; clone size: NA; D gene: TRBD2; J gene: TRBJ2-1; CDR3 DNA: TGTGCCAGCAGCCAAGCACAGCGGGGGCTCGATGAGCAGTTCTTC; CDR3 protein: CASSQAQRGLDEQFF
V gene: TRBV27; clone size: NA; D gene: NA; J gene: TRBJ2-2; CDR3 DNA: TGTGCCAGCAGTTTAGGCGTCAGGGGCTACACCGGGGAGCTGTTTTTT; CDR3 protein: CASSLGVRGYTGELFF
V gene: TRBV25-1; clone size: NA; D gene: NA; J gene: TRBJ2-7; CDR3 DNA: TGTGCCAGCAGTGCTCTCTACGAGCAGTACTTC; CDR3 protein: CASSALYEQYF
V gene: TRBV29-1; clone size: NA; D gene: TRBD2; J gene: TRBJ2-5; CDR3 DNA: TGCAGCGTAGTCAGGGGCCCAGCGGGGGGGCACGAGACCCAGTACTTC; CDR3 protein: CSVVRGPAGGHETQYF
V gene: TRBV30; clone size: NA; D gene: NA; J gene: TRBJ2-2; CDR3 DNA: TGTGCCTGGAGTGTACGGGCTCAGGGGCCTCGACGCACCGGGGAGCTGTTTTTT; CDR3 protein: CAWSVRAQGPRRTGELFF
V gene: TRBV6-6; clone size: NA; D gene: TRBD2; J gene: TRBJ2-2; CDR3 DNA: TGTGCCAGCAGTCGAGACGCGGGGGGAACAAACACCGGGGAGCTGTTTTTT; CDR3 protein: CASSRDAGGTNTGELFF
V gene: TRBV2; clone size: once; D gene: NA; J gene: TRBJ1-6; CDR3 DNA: TGTGCCAGCAACGGGGGGCATAATTCACCCCTCCACTTT; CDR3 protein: CASNGGHNSPLHF
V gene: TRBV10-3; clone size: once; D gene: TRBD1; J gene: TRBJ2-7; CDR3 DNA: TGTGCCATCAGGATGAGGACAGGGGACGCCTACGAGCAGTACTTC; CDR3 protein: CAIRMRTGDAYEQYF
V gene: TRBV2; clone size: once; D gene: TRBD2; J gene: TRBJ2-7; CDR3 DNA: TGTGCCAGCAGTGAATCGGCTAGCGGGGCCTACGAGCAGTACTTC; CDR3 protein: CASSESASGAYEQYF
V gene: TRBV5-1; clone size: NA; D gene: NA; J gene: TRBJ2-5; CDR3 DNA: TGCGCCAGCATGGTGGGGAGATCGAAAGAGACCCAGTACTTC; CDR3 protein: CASMVGRSKETQYF
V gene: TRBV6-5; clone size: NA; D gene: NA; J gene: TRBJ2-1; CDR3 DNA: TGTGCCAGCAGTTACTTGGCAGGGGGGCGCTACAATGAGCAGTTCTTC; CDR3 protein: CASSYLAGGRYNEQFF
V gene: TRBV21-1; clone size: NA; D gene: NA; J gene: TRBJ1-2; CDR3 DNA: TGTGCCAGCAGCAAAGGAGAACCTAACTATGGCTACACCTTC; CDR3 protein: CASSKGEPNYGYTF
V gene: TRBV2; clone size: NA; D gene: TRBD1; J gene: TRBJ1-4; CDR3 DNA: TGTGCCAGCAGTTACGGGACAGGGATTGCAACTAATGAAAAACTGTTTTTT; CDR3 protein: CASSYGTGIATNEKLFF
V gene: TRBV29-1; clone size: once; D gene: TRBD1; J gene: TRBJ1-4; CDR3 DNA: TGCAGCGGATACCCCCGACAGGGAAATGAAAAACTGTTTTTT; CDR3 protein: CSGYPRQGNEKLFF
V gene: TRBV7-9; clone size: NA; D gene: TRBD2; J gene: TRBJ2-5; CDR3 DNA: TGTGCCAGCAGCTACCAGGGACTAGCGGGGCAAGAGACCCAGTACTTC; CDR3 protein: CASSYQGLAGQETQYF
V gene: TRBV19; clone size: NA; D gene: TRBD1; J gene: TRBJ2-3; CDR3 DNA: TGTGCCAGTAGCTACCAGGACAGGGGTTGGGATACGCAGTATTTT; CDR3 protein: CASSYQDRGWDTQYF
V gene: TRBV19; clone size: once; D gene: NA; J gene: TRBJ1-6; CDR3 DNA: TGTGCCAGTAGTATGCGGACTGGTAATTCACCCCTCCACTTT; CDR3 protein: CASSMRTGNSPLHF
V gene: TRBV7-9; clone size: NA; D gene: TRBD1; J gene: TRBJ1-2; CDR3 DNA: TGTGCCAGCAGCCCTCGGGGACAGGGAGTGAGCGGCTACACCTTC; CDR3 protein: CASSPRGQGVSGYTF
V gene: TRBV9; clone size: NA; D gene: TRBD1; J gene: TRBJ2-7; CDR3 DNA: TGTGCCAGCATCGGCCGGGACAGGGTCTCCTACGAGCAGTACTTC; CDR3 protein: CASIGRDRVSYEQYF
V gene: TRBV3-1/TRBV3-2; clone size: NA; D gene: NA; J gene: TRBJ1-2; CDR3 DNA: TGTGCCAGCAGCCGCGGCGGAGGTTGCACCTTC; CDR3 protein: CASSRGGGCTF
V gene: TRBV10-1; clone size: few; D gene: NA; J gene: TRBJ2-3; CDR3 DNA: TGCGCCAGCAGTGAGTCGGGCAGGGGTACAGATACGCAGTATTTT; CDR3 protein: CASSESGRGTDTQYF
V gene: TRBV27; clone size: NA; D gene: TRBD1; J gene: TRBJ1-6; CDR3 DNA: TGTGCCAGCAGTGTTAATACCGGGACAGGGGACTCACCCCTCCACTTT; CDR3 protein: CASSVNTGTGDSPLHF
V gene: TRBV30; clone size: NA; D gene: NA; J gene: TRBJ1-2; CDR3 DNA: TGTGCCTGGAGTGTGGGGCCCGCCGGTGGCTACACCTTC; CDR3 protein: CAWSVGPAGGYTF
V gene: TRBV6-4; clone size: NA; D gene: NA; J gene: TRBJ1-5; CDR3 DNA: TGTGCCAGCAGTGACTCGACAGAGCAGCCCCAGCATTTT; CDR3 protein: CASSDSTEQPQHF
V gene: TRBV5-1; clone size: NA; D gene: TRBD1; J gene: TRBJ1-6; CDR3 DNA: TGCGCCAGCAGCTTGGCGAGGACAGGGGGCATTTCAACCCTCCACTTT; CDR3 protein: CASSLARTGGISTLHF
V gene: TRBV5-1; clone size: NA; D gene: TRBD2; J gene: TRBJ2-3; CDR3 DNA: TGCGCCAGCGGAACCGGGACTAGCGGGGGGGCAGATACGCAGTATTTT; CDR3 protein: CASGTGTSGGADTQYF
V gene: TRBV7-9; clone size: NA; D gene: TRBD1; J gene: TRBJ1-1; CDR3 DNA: TGTGCCAGCAGCCCCTTGACAGGGGCGAACACTGAAGCTTTCTTT; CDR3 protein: CASSPLTGANTEAFF
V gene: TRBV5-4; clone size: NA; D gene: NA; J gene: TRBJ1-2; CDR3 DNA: TGTGCCAGCAGCTTGGAGAGCGCTTGGGGCTACACCTTC; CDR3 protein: CASSLESAWGYTF
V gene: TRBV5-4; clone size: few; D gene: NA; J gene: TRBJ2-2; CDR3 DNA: TGTGCCAGCAGCTTGTGGACGGGGGTGAACACCGGGGAGCTGTTTTTT; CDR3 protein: CASSLWTGVNTGELFF
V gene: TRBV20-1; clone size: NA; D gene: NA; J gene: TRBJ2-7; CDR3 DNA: TGCAGTGCTGTGGCCTCCTACGAGCAGTACTTC; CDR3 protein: CSAVASYEQYF
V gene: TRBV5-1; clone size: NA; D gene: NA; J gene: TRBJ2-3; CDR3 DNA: TGCGCCAGCAGCCGAACGCTCGGGACAGATACGCAGTATTTT; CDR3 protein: CASSRTLGTDTQYF
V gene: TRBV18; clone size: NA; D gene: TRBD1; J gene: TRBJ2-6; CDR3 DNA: TGTGCCAGCTCACCACCCGGGACAGGGGCCGGGGCCAACGTCCTGACTTTC; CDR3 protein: CASSPPGTGAGANVLTF
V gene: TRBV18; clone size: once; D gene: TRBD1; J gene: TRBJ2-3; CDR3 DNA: TGTGCCAGCTCACCACCCGGGACAGGGAGGGGAAGCCGCACAGATACGCAGTATTTT; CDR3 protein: CASSPPGTGRGSRTDTQYF
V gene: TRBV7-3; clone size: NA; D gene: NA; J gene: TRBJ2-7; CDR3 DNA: TGTGCCAGCAGCCCCTCCGGCTCCTACGAGCAGTACTTC; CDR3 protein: CASSPSGSYEQYF
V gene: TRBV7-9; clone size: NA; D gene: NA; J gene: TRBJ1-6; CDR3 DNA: TGTGCCAGCAGCCCCGGGGGGGGGTTCTCACCCCTCCACTTT; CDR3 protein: CASSPGGGFSPLHF
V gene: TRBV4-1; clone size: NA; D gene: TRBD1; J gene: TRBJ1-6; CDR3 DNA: TGCGCCAGCAGCCAAGATCAGGGGACAGGGCATTCACCCCTCCACTTT; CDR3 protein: CASSQDQGTGHSPLHF
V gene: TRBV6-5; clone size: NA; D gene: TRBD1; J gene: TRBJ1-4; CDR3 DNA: TGTGCCAGCAGTTACGGGACAGGGGCCTCAAATGAAAAACTGTTTTTT; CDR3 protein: CASSYGTGASNEKLFF
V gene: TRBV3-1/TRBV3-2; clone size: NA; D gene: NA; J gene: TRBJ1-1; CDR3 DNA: TGTGCCAGCAGCCAAGGAGCCTCCGGGCCGACTACCTTCATGAACACTGAAGCTTTCTTT; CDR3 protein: CASSQGASGPTTFMNTEAFF
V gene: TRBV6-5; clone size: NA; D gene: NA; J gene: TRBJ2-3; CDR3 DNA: TGTGCCAGCAGGGTAACAGGGTCGGATACGCAGTATTTT; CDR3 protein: CASRVTGSDTQYF
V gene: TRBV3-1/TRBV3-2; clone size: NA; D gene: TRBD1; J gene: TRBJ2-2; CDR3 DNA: TGTGCCAGCAGCCGTACAGGGGGCACCGGGGAGCTGTTTTTT; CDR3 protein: CASSRTGGTGELFF
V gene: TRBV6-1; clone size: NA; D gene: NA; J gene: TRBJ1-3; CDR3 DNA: TGTGCCAGCAGTGATAAGCCAGGGAACACCATATATTTT; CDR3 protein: CASSDKPGNTIYF
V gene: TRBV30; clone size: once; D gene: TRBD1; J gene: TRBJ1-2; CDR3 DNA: TGTGCATCGACAGGGTCGGGTGGCTACACCTTC; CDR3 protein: CASTGSGGYTF
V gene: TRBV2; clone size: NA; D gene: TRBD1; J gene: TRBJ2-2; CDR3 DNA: TGTGCCAGCAGGGACAGGGATGTGACCGGGGAGCTGTTTTTT; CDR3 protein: CASRDRDVTGELFF
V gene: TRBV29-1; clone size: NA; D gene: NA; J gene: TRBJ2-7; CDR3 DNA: TGCAGCGTTGAGCTGGACACAAAATTCCCCTACGAGCAGTACTTC; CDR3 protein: CSVELDTKFPYEQYF
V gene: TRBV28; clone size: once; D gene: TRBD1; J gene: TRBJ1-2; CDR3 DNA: TGTGCCAGCAGTCGGGACAGAGAAACCTATGGCTACACCTTC; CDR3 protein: CASSRDRETYGYTF
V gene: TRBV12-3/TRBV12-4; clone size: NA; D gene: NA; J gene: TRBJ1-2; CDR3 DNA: TGTGCCAGCAGCGACAGGAACTATGGCTACACCTTC; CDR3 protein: CASSDRNYGYTF
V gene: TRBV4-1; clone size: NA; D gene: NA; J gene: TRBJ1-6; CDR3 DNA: TGCGCCAGCAGCCCCTCTCATGAGGCGGATTCACCCCTCCACTTT; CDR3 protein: CASSPSHEADSPLHF
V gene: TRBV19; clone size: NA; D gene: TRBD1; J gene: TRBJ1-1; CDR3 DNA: TGTGCCAGTAGTCTCCAGGGGGCCGTGAGCACTGAAGCTTTCTTT; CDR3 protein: CASSLQGAVSTEAFF
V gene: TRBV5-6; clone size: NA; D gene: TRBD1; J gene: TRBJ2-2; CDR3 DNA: TGTGCCAGCAGCTTCTCCGGGACAGGGTTCACCGGGGAGCTGTTTTTT; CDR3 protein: CASSFSGTGFTGELFF
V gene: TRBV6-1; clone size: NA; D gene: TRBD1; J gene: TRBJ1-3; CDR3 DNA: TGTGCCAGCAGTGAAGGGACAGGGGCTCTAAACACCATATATTTT; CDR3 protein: CASSEGTGALNTIYF
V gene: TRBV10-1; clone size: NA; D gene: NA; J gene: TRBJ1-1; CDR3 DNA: TGCGCCAGCAGTGAGAAAGGAACAGGGAACACTGAAGCTTTCTTT; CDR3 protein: CASSEKGTGNTEAFF